The 26 T cell receptor beta chains given below trace back to one sample, sequenced in a study of T and B cells in COVID-19 patients. Multiplex PCR with BIOMED2 TRB-A/B primer pools amplified TRB rearrangements. Each CDR3 protein gets one entry after TCRdb re-called the multiplex PCR reads with MiXCR. This repertoire shows approximately 9,100 distinct CDR3 sequences, approximately 30% found once; its top ten account for just over 5.5%. From blood, about 220-500 ng of genomic DNA served as TRB template. The sequenced material came from blood. These receptors were collected from a human donor who had recovered from COVID-19.

The J gene is TRBJ1-4, the V gene TRBV12-3 or TRBV12-4; D unresolved. CDR3 length: 15 amino acids. V was pared by 5 bases and J by 5 bases, with 15 bases between. CDR3 nucleotide sequence: TGTGCCAGCAGTCCCTCCTATCGGGTGAATGAAAAACTGTTTTTT. It is translated as CASSPSYRVNEKLFF.

By share of the sample, this clonotype is medium-sized (0.01 to 0.1%). The genes are TRBV27 and TRBJ1-2; no clear D. Germline lookup yields CDR1 MNHEY and CDR2 SMNVEV (reference sequence). CDR3 length: 15 amino acids. The V end was cut by 2 bases, the J end by 0 bases, with 10 bases between. The CDR3 is CASSLGSGPNYGYTF. For the CDR3, the DNA is TGTGCCAGCAGTTTAGGGTCCGGCCCTAACTATGGCTACACCTTC.

This clonotype counts as medium-sized. This rearrangement joins TRBV19 to TRBJ1-6; TRBD1 aligns across 8 bases. CDR3 length: 15 residues. The trim removed 7 bases at V and 7 bases at J, leaving 9 bases unmatched. Germline values: CDR1 LNHDA, CDR2 SQIVND (reference sequence). CDR3 DNA: TGTGCCAGTACCCCGGACAGGGCCAAGAATTCACCCCTCCACTTT. Translation gives CASTPDRAKNSPLHF.

The chain recombines TRBV7-2 with TRBJ2-3; D is perhaps TRBD2 (7 bases). Germline CDR1 and CDR2: SGHTA and FQGNSA. V was cut by 1 base and J by 2 bases, with 19 bases left in between. The CDR3 length is 18 residues. The CDR3 sequence is CASSLVGGGPTITDTQYF. DNA of the CDR3: TGTGCCAGCAGCTTAGTCGGCGGGGGCCCTACCATCACAGATACGCAGTATTTT.

This clonotype was detected a few times. The J gene is TRBJ2-7, the V gene TRBV20-1; maybe TRBD2 (6 bases). V lost 4 bases and J 4 bases, leaving 20 bases between the germline ends. From germline, CDR1 is DFQATT and CDR2 SNEGSKA (reference sequence). This CDR3 spans 15 amino acids. The CDR3 DNA follows: TGCAGTGCTACGCGGACGGGAGAGATGAGGTACGAGCAGTACGTC. Its protein is CSATRTGEMRYEQYV.

In this sample, this clonotype is large. CDR3 nucleotide sequence: TGCAGCGTCGGGACGGACGTTGCCTACGAGCAGTACTTC. This encodes CSVGTDVAYEQYF. V usage is TRBV29-1 and J usage is TRBJ2-7; either TRBD1 or TRBD2 may fit D (5 bases each). V was trimmed by 6 bases and J by 2 bases, leaving 14 bases between them. The CDR3 length is 13 residues. Germline assignment: CDR1 SQVTM and CDR2 ANQGSEA.

A few counts support this clonotype. The chain links TRBV6-5 to TRBJ1-3; the D gene is possibly TRBD1 (6 bases). This CDR3 comprises 17 residues. The V end was cut by 0 bases, the J end by 4 bases, with 16 bases between. In germline, CDR1 is MNHEY, CDR2 SVGAGI. The CDR3 sequence: CASSYSWTADAGNTIYF. CDR3 nucleotides: TGTGCCAGCAGTTACTCGTGGACAGCCGACGCCGGAAACACCATATATTTT.

This clonotype was found a few times. The gene calls are TRBV7-2 and TRBJ2-4; 7 nucleotides align to TRBD1. J was trimmed by 8 bases and V by 5 bases; bases with no gene match: 12. Germline-derived CDR1 and CDR2 are SGHTA and FQGNSA. This CDR3 has 15 amino acids. CDR3 sequence reads: CASSQPRGLGDIQYF. The CDR3 DNA reads as TGTGCCAGCAGCCAACCTAGGGGGCTTGGGGACATTCAGTACTTC.

The genes are TRBV11-1 and TRBJ2-5; D uncertain. The V end was cut by 5 bases, the J end by 2 bases, with 12 bases between. CDR3 length: 14 residues. Germline CDR1 is SGHAT and CDR2 is FQDESV (reference sequence). CDR3 residues: CASSRGTEQETQYF. The CDR3 DNA reads TGTGCCAGCAGCCGCGGTACAGAACAAGAGACCCAGTACTTC.

In this sample, this clonotype is medium-sized. This chain joins TRBV12-3 or TRBV12-4 and TRBJ2-1; TRBD1 matches 7 bases. There are 14 residues in the CDR3. With V trimmed by 4 bases and J by 6 bases, 6 bases remained unmatched. CDR3 region: CASSSLRQGNEQFF. Written as DNA, the CDR3 is TGTGCCAGCAGTTCCCTCCGACAGGGCAATGAGCAGTTCTTC.

This clonotype is labeled as medium-sized. The V call is TRBV6-5, the J call TRBJ2-2; D is unclear. V lost 0 bases and J 4 bases, leaving 3 bases between the germline ends. Looked up from germline, CDR1 is MNHEY and CDR2 is SVGAGI. The CDR3 sequence is 13 residues long. For the CDR3, the DNA is TGTGCCAGCAGTTACTCGGGCACCGGGGAGCTGTTTTTT. It yields the protein CASSYSGTGELFF.

V is TRBV7-3 and J is TRBJ2-2, with D possibly being TRBD2 (5 bases). CDR1 SGHTA and CDR2 FQGTGA come from the germline V gene. The CDR3 has 16 amino acids. V was shortened by 2 bases and J by 4 bases, with 14 bases between the two germline ends. CDR3 DNA sequence: TGTGCCAGCAGCTTATGGTCTAGGGCGGGCACCGGGGAGCTGTTTTTT. Its protein is CASSLWSRAGTGELFF.

This clonotype is deemed medium-sized (0.01 to 0.1%). The V gene is TRBV6-5, the J gene TRBJ2-5; tentative D call: TRBD1 (6 bases). The CDR3 spans 15 residues. V gave up 5 bases and J gave up 4 bases, with 17 bases separating them. Germline V gives CDR1 MNHEY, CDR2 SVGAGI. CDR3 amino acids: CASSRNRAGGETQYF. The CDR3 coding sequence is TGTGCCAGCAGTCGAAACAGGGCTGGGGGAGAGACCCAGTACTTC.

The J gene is TRBJ1-1, the V gene TRBV6-2 or TRBV6-3; 7 bases map to TRBD1. The CDR3 runs to 18 residues. Germline V gene sequence: CDR1 MNHEY, CDR2 SVGEGT. Unmatched junction bases numbered 15, after V lost 5 bases and J lost 0 bases. The CDR3 nucleotides read TGTGCCAGCAGTGAAGTGTTTTCAGGGGGAGCCTTGAACACTGAAGCTTTCTTT. As protein: CASSEVFSGGALNTEAFF.

The chain employs TRBV6-2 or TRBV6-3 and TRBJ1-5; TRBD1 is a possible D gene (5 bases). From germline, CDR1 is MNHEY and CDR2 SVGEGT. CDR3 length equals 13 residues. With 3 bases removed from V and 6 bases from J, the gap between germline ends came to 9 bases. CDR3 protein: CASSYSGTQPQHF. The CDR3 coding sequence is TGTGCCAGCAGTTATAGTGGGACTCAGCCCCAGCATTTT.

By share, this clonotype counts as medium-sized. The gene calls are TRBV19 and TRBJ2-2, with D tentatively TRBD1 (6 bases). The germline gives CDR1 LNHDA, CDR2 SQIVND (reference sequence). This CDR3 is 14 amino acids long. Trimming took 7 bases from V and 5 from J, leaving 14 bases between them. The CDR3 sequence is CASTPPDRTGELFF. The CDR3 nucleotides are TGTGCCAGTACCCCTCCCGACAGGACCGGGGAGCTGTTTTTT. Filled out from reference TRBV19 and TRBJ2-2, the complete variable domain reads DGGITQSPKYLFRKEGQNVTLSCEQNLNHDAMYWYRQDPGQGLRLIYYSQIVNDFQKGDIAEGYSVSREKKESFPLTVTSAQKNPTAFYLCASTPPDRTGELFFGEGSRLTVL.

This clonotype has more than one count but fewer than ten. The V call is TRBV10-3, the J call TRBJ2-5; no clear D. V lost 0 bases, J lost 2 bases, and 7 bases lay in between. The length of the CDR3 is 14 residues. The germline gives CDR1 ENHRY, CDR2 SYGVKD. CDR3: CAISESTEQETQYF. In DNA form, the CDR3 reads TGTGCCATCAGTGAGTCAACAGAACAAGAGACCCAGTACTTC.

This chain links TRBV11-2 with TRBJ2-3; D is perhaps TRBD1 (6 bases). Between the trimmed V and J ends, which lost 5 bases and 4 bases, there was a span of 19 bases. This CDR3 has 16 residues. The germline V gene has CDR1 SGHAT and CDR2 FQNNGV. The CDR3 loop is CASSPALEQGSDTQYF. The CDR3, as DNA: TGTGCCAGCAGCCCCGCGCTGGAACAGGGATCAGATACGCAGTATTTT.

This clonotype was seen at least ten times. The chain combines TRBV18 with TRBJ2-7, with D possibly being TRBD2 (5 bases). The CDR3 consists of 16 residues. Deletions cut 4 bases from V and 3 bases from J, with 19 bases between. The V gene's germline CDR1 is KGHSH and CDR2 LQKENI. CDR3 in DNA: TGTGCCAGCTCACTGAACCCGGTTCTAGCTGTCTACGAGCAGTACTTC. Translation gives CASSLNPVLAVYEQYF.

This clonotype turned up a few times. Since a much larger clone is just one base distant, this may be a read error. The chain couples TRBV27 to TRBJ2-7, with D hard to call. The CDR3 totals 12 residues. Trimming pared 6 bases from V and 3 bases from J, leaving 9 bases between. From germline, CDR1 is MNHEY and CDR2 SMNVEV (reference sequence). As DNA, the CDR3 is TGTGCCAGCAGCCGAGTCGGCTACGAGCAGTACGTC. Translation: CASSRVGYEQYV.

By its share, this clonotype is medium-sized (0.01 to 0.1%). This chain connects TRBV6-1 to TRBJ2-7; weak D call: TRBD1 (5 bases). This CDR3 is built from 14 residues. Trimming removed 3 bases from V and 0 bases from J, with 9 bases in between. The germline V gene encodes CDR1 MNHNS and CDR2 SASEGT. The CDR3 protein is CASSDSQGSYEQYV. CDR3 DNA: TGTGCCAGCAGTGATAGCCAGGGCTCCTACGAGCAGTACGTC.

This clonotype was seen more than once but under ten times. This sequence joins TRBV20-1 and TRBJ2-2, with D perhaps being TRBD1 or TRBD2 (5 bases each). There are 14 residues in the CDR3. Germline V gene lookup returns CDR1 DFQATT and CDR2 SNEGSKA (reference sequence). Deletions cut 5 bases from V and 4 bases from J, with 14 bases between. The CDR3 protein is CSAWDASGTGELFF. The CDR3 DNA reads as TGCAGTGCTTGGGACGCCTCGGGCACCGGGGAGCTGTTTTTT.

This chain uses TRBV5-6 with TRBJ1-1; D not certain. Germline V gives CDR1 SGHDT, CDR2 YYEEEE. Trimming stripped 0 bases from V and 4 bases from J, with 10 bases between. The CDR3 is made up of 14 amino acids. CDR3 DNA sequence: TGTGCCAGCAGCTTGGTCCGGGATGTCACTGAAGCTTTCTTT. As protein: CASSLVRDVTEAFF.

The chain is built from TRBV7-4 and TRBJ2-7, with 7 bases matching TRBD1. There are 15 residues in the CDR3. V gave up 5 bases and J gave up 1 base; unmatched junction bases: 8. Germline CDR1 reads SGHVT; CDR2 reads SQSDAQ. This CDR3 is CASSPRTGGSYEQYF. In DNA form, the CDR3 reads TGTGCCAGCAGCCCCCGGACAGGTGGTTCCTACGAGCAGTACTTC.

This chain uses TRBV30 with TRBJ1-1; a possible D gene is TRBD1 (5 bases). The V end lost 1 base, the J end lost 8 bases, and 14 bases lay between the germline ends. Germline CDR1 GTSNPN, CDR2 SVGIG (reference sequence). The length of the CDR3 is 13 residues. CDR3 sequence: CAWSDGGTREAFF. The CDR3 nucleotides read TGTGCCTGGAGTGATGGGGGTACGAGGGAAGCTTTCTTT.

This clonotype was found a few times. The gene calls are TRBV5-1 and TRBJ2-1, with D unclear. Trimming shortened V by 4 bases and J by 5 bases, and 7 bases separated the two germline ends. The CDR3 runs to 12 residues. CDR1 is SGHRS, CDR2 YFSETQ, per germline. In DNA, the CDR3 is TGCGCCAGCAGCCTCTCAAACAATGAGCAGTTCTTC. Translation gives CASSLSNNEQFF.